This TCR beta chain was captured in a study of CD8 T cells in ankylosing spondylitis. Study-level findings and limits: Peripheral blood held disease-linked clones only at relatively low frequency, and these were CD8+.

CDR3 length: 13 amino acids. V was cut by 6 bases and J by 4 bases, with 11 bases left in between. This clonotype has a count of ten or more. Its matching antigen is unknown. TCRdb re-analysed the 5' RACE reads in MiXCR, keeping a single row per CDR3 protein. The table lists about 140,000 distinct CDR3 sequences, about 7% of them singletons. The chain has TRBV12-3 or TRBV12-4 and TRBJ2-3; D might be TRBD1 or TRBD2, each matching 5 bases. The sequence was obtained from a female donor with ankylosing spondylitis or in good health (not recorded which). The sequenced sample consisted of blood, either unsorted or a sorted T cell fraction (not recorded which). CDR3 nucleotides: TGTGCCAGCAGGGTGGGGGTAGCAGATACGCAGTATTTT. Its translation: CASRVGVADTQYF.